This TCR beta chain was recorded in a study of cytomegalovirus exposure and HLA in healthy donors. This clone was detected only a few times. The PCR made use of 60 Vbeta and 13 Jbeta primers. The assay was immunoSEQ multiplex PCR, and TCRdb's table has in-frame clones only and misses some. Here the sample spans 100,000 to 150,000 clones, roughly 10% being singletons. Trimming cost V 0 bases and J 1 base, with 11 bases left between them. Germline V gene sequence: CDR1 SGDLS, CDR2 YYNGEE. The CDR3 is made up of 16 amino acids. The gene calls are TRBV9 and TRBJ2-1; D unresolved. Sequencing was carried out using PBMCs. This receptor was taken from a woman under 30 in good health and CMV-seropositive. The CDR3 bases are TGTGCCAGCAGCGTAGAAGGAACTACGTCCTACAATGAGCAGTTCTTC. It codes for CASSVEGTTSYNEQFF.